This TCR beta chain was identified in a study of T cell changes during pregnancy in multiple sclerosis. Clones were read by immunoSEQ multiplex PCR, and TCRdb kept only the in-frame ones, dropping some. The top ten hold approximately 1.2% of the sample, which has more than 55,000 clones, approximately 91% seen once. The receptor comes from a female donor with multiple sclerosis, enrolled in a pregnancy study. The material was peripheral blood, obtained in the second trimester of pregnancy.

The CDR3 reads CASSRGIYGYTF. DNA for the CDR3: TGCGCCAGCAGCCGCGGAATCTATGGCTACACCTTC. The J gene is TRBJ1-2, the V gene TRBV4-3; D remains unclear. Germline-derived CDR1 and CDR2 are LGHNA and YSLEER. Trimming cost V 4 bases and J 4 bases, with 7 bases left between them. The CDR3 loop spans 12 amino acids.